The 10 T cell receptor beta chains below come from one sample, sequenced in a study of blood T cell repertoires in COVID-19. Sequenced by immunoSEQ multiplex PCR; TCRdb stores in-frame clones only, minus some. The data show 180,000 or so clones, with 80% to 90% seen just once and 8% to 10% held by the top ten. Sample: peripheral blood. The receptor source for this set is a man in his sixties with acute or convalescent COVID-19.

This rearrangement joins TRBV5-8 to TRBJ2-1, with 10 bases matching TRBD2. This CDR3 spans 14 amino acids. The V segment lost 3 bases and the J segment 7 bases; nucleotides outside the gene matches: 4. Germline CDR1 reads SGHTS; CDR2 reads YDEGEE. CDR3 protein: CASSSTAGGNEQFF. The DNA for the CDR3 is TGTGCCAGCAGCTCCACAGCGGGAGGGAATGAGCAGTTCTTC.

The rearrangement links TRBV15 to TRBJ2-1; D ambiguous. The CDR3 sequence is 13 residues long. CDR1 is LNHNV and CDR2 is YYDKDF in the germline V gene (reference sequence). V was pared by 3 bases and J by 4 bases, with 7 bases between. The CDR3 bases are TGTGCCACCAGCAGGGGCCAGTACAATGAGCAGTTCTTC. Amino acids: CATSRGQYNEQFF.

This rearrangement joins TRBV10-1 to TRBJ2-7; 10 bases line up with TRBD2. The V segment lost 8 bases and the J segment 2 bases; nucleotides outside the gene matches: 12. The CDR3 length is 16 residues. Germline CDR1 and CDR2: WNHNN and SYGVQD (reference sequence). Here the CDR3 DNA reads TGCGCCAGCCCCCCCCAGACTAGCGGGTGCCCCTACGAGCAGTACTTC. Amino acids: CASPPQTSGCPYEQYF.

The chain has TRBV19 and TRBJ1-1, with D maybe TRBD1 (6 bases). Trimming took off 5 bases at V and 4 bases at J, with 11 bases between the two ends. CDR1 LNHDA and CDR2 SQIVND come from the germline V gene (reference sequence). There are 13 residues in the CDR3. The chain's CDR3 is CASSPHRVTEAFF. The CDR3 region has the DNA TGTGCCAGTAGTCCACACAGGGTCACTGAAGCTTTCTTT.

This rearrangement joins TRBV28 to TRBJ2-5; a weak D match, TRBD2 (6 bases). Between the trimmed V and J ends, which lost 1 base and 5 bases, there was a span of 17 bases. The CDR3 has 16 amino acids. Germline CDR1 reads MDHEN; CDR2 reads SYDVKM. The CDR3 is CASSLSGRARGETQYF. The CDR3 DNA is TGTGCCAGCAGTTTATCGGGACGGGCCCGGGGGGAGACCCAGTACTTC.

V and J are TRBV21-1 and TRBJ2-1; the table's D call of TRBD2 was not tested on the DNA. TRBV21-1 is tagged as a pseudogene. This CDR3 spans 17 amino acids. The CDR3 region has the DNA TGTGCCAGCAGCAAAGTGGTCCTAGCGGGAGGAGGGAATGAGCAGTTCTTC. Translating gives CASSKVVLAGGGNEQFF.

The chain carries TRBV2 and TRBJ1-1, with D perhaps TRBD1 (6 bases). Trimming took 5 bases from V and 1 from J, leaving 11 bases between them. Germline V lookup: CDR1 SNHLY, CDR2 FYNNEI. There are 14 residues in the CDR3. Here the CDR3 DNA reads TGTGCCAGCAGTCGCAGGGGCCGGAACACTGAAGCTTTCTTT. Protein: CASSRRGRNTEAFF.

The CDR3 DNA reads TGTGCCAGCTCACCAAGCGGGACAGGGTCCTTATTAACCTACGAGCAGTACTTC. This encodes CASSPSGTGSLLTYEQYF. The chain employs TRBV18 and TRBJ2-7, with TRBD1 identical over 9 bases. Germline-derived CDR1 and CDR2 are KGHSH and LQKENI. V trimming: 2 bases; J trimming: 2 bases; junction bases outside the gene matches: 13. This CDR3 spans 18 amino acids.

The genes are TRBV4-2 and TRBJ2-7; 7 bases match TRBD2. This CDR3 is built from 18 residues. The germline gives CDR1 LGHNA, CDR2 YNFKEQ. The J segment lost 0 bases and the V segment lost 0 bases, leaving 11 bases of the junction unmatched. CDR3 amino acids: CASSQDLGGSGASYEQYF. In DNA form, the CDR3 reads TGTGCCAGCAGCCAAGATCTAGGCGGGAGCGGAGCCTCCTACGAGCAGTACTTC.

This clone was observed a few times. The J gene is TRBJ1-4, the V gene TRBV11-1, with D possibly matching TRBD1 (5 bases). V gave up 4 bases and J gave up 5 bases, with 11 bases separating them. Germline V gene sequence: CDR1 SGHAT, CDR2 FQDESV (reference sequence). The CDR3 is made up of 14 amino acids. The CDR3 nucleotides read TGTGCCAGCAGCTCAACAGGATACAATGAAAAACTGTTTTTT. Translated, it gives CASSSTGYNEKLFF.